This entry features one T cell receptor (beta chain) sequence. Its antigen is as yet unknown. The identical CDR3 is also encoded by other nucleotide sequences in the sample. These data originate in a study of shared clonotypes between healthy human individuals. Trimming shortened V by 2 bases and J by 2 bases, and 5 bases separated the two germline ends. The CDR3 has 12 residues. Germline CDR1 and CDR2: SGHNT and YYREEE (reference sequence). The authors split each subset's genomic DNA evenly across several immunoSEQ plates. Profiled with immunoSEQ multiplex PCR; TCRdb holds only in-frame clones, not every one. The table has 2 million to 3 million clones, 93% seen once. Whole-study results and caveats: Across subsets, estimated richness was generally greater for naive than for memory populations.

This chain joins TRBV5-4 and TRBJ2-7; no firm D call. Sequencing was done on a sample of naive CD4+ T cells from PBMCs. Subset indicated: CD45RA+ positively selected. The receptor comes from a young man in good health. Some clones in this sample may be carry-over from other donors' samples. CDR3 protein: CASSFPPYEQYF. The CDR3 DNA is TGTGCCAGCAGCTTCCCACCCTACGAGCAGTACTTC.